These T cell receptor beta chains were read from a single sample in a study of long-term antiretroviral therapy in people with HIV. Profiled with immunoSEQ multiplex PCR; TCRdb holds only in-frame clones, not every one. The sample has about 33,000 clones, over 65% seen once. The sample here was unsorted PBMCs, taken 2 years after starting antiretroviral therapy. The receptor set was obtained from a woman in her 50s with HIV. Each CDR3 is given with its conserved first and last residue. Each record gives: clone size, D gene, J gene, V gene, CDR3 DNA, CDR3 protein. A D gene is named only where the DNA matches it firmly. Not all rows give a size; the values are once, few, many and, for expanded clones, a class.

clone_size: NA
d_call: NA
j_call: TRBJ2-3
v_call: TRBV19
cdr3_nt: TGTGCCAGTAGTATAGTCCCGGGTAGCACAGATACGCAGTATTTT
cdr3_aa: CASSIVPGSTDTQYF

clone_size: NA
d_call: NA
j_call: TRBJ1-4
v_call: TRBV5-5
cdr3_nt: TGTGCCAGCAGCTTATCGCAGATAACTAATGAAAAACTGTTTTTT
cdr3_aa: CASSLSQITNEKLFF

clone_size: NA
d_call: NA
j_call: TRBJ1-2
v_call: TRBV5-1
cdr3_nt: TGCGCCAGCAGCTTGGGAGCCCCCCCGGCTAACTATGGCTACACCTTC
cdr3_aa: CASSLGAPPANYGYTF

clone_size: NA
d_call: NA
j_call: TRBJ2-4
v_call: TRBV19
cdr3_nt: TGTGCCAGTAGTATAAGCTCAGGACAGCTCCAAAACATTCAGTACTTC
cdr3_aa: CASSISSGQLQNIQYF

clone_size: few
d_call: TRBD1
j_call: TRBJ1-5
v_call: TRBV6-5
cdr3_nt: TGTGCCAGCAGGACCAGGGGGAGCAATCAGCCCCAGCATTTT
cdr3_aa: CASRTRGSNQPQHF

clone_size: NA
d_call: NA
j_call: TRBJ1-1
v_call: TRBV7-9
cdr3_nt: TGTGCCAGCACCCTGAGGGAGGATAGTGAAGCTTTCTTT
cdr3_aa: CASTLREDSEAFF

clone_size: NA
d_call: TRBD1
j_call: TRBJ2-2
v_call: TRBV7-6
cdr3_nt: TGTGCCAGCAGGCCTACAGGGGCACGGACCGGGGAGCTGTTTTTT
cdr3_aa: CASRPTGARTGELFF

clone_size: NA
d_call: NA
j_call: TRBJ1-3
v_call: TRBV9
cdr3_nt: TGTGCCAGCAGCGTGCGGGATACAAACTCTGGAAACACCATATATTTT
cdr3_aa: CASSVRDTNSGNTIYF

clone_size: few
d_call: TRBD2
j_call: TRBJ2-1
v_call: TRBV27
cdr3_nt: TGTGCCAGCAGGGGGCGACTAGCGAGCTCCTACAATGAGCAGTTCTTC
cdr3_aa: CASRGRLASSYNEQFF

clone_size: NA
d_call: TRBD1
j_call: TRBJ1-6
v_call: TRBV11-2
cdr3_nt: TGTGCCAGCAGCTCGGTTGGCCTGACAGGGACACATTCACCCCTCCACTTT
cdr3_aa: CASSSVGLTGTHSPLHF

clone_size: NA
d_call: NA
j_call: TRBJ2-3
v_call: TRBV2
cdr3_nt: TGTGCCAGCATTTGGGACACACCGACTAGGACAGATACGCAGTATTTT
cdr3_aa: CASIWDTPTRTDTQYF

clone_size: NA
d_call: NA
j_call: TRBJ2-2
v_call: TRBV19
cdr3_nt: TGTGCCAGTAGTCCCCGGCCGGGGGCGAGAACCGGGGAGCTGTTTTTT
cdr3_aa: CASSPRPGARTGELFF

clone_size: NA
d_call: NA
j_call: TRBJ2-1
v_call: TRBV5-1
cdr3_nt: TGCGCCAGCAGCTGGGGGCAGGGGATCAATGAGCAGTTCTTC
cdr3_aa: CASSWGQGINEQFF

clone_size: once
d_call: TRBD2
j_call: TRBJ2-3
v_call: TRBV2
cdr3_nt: TGTGCCAGCACTGCGGGGGGTACAGATACGCAGTATTTT
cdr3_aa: CASTAGGTDTQYF

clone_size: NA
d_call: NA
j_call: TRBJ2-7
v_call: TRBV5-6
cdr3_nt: TGTGCCAGCAGCCGGGAGTGGGCCAAGAGCTCCTACGAGCAGTACTTC
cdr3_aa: CASSREWAKSSYEQYF

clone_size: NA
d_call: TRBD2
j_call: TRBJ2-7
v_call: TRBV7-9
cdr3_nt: TGTGCCAGCAGCGCCGGGGTAGCGGGGGGCACACGCTACGAGCAGTACTTC
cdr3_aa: CASSAGVAGGTRYEQYF

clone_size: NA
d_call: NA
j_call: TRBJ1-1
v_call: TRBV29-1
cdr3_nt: TGCAGCGTAAGGGCAGCTAACACTGAAGCTTTCTTT
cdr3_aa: CSVRAANTEAFF

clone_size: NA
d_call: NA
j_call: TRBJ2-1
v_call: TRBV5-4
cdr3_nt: TGTGCCAGCAGCTTGGGTACAGGGAGAAACAATGAGCAGTTCTTC
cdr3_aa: CASSLGTGRNNEQFF

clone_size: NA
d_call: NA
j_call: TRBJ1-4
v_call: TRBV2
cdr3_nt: TGTGCCAGCACCCAAGGACGGCTTAATGAAAAACTGTTTTTT
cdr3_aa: CASTQGRLNEKLFF

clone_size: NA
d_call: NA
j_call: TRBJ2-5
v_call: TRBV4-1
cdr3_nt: TGCGCCAGCAGCCAAGAGGGGCAGGGGGAGACCCAGTACTTC
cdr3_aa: CASSQEGQGETQYF

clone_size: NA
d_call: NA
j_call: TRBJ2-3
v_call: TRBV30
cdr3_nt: TGTGCCTGGAGTACCCCCGGGGTAAGCGGAGATACGCAGTATTTT
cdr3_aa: CAWSTPGVSGDTQYF

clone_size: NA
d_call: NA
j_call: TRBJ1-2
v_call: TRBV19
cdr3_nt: TGTGCCAGTAGTCCCCGGGACGGGATTTTCTTTGGCTACACCTTC
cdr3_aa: CASSPRDGIFFGYTF

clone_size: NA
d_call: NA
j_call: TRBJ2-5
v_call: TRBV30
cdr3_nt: TGTGCCTGGAGTGTCGGGCCGGAAGAGACCCAGTACTTC
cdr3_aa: CAWSVGPEETQYF

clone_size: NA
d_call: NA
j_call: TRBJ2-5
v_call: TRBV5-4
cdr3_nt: TGTGCCAGCAGCTTGCGGCAGGGACGGTCGGAGACCCAGTACTTC
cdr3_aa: CASSLRQGRSETQYF

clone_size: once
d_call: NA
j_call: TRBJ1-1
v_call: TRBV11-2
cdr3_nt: TGTGCCAGCAGCCCTTGGGGTGTGAACACTGAAGCTTTCTTT
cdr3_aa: CASSPWGVNTEAFF

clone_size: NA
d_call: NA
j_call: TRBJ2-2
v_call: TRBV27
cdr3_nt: TGTGCCAGCAGTTGGAGAACCGGGGAGCTGTTTTTT
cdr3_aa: CASSWRTGELFF

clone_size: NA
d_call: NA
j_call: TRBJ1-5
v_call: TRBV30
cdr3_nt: TGTGCCTGGAGCAGGGGTGGCGGCAATCAGCCCCAGCATTTT
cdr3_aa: CAWSRGGGNQPQHF

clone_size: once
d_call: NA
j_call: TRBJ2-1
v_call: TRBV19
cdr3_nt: TGTGCCACCAACAGAGGGGTCTACAATGAGCAGTTCTTC
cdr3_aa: CATNRGVYNEQFF

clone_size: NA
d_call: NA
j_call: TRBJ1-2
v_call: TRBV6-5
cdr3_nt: TGTGCCAGCATGGACAGCGGGGGTAACTATGGCTACACCTTC
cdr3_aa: CASMDSGGNYGYTF

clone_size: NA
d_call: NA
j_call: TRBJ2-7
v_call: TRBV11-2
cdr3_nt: TGTGCCAGCAACAAAGGAGGGGGGACGGATAAAATATACGAGCAGTACTTC
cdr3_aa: CASNKGGGTDKIYEQYF

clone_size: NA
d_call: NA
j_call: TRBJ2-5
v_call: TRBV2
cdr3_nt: TGTGCCAGTAGCAGCAGGGACGAGACCCAGTACTTC
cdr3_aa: CASSSRDETQYF

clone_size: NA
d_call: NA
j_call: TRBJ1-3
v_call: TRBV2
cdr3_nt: TGTGCCAGCAGTGCCCGGGCAGGAAACACCATATATTTT
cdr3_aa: CASSARAGNTIYF

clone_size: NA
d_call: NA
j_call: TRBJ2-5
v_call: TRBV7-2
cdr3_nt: TGTGCCAGCAGCTTTCCGAGGCGTGAGGAGACCCAGTACTTC
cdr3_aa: CASSFPRREETQYF

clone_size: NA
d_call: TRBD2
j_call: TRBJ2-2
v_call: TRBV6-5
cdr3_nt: TGTGCCAGCAGTTCCAGCGGGGGGGAGGCCACCGGGGAGCTGTTTTTT
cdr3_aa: CASSSSGGEATGELFF

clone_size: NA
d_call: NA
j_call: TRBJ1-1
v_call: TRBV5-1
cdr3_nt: TGCGCCAGCAGCTCATCGCCCCGGGACTGGAACACTGAAGCTTTCTTT
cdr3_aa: CASSSSPRDWNTEAFF

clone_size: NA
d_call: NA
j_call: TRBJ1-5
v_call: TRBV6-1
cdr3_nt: TGTGCCAGCAGTGAAGCTGGGATCTCGCCCCAGCATTTT
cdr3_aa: CASSEAGISPQHF

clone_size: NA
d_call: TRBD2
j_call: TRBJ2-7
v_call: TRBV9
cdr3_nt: TGTGCCAGCAGCCCGGGGGGGAGCTCCTACGAGCAGTACTTC
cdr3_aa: CASSPGGSSYEQYF

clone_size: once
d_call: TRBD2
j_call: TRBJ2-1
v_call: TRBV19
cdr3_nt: TGTGCCAGTAGTGCGGGACTAGGAGGGGACTACAATGAGCAGTTCTTC
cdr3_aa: CASSAGLGGDYNEQFF

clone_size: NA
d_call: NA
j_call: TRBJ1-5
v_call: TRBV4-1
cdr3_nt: TGCGCCAGCAGCCAAGGGCCAGAGAATAGCAATCAGCCCCAGCATTTT
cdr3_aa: CASSQGPENSNQPQHF

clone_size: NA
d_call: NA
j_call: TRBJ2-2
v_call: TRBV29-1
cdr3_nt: TGCAGCGTTGGGTCTGGGGCGAACACCGGGGAGCTGTTTTTT
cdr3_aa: CSVGSGANTGELFF

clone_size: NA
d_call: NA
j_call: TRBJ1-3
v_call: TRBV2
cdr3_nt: TGTGCCAGCGTGGGAGAGGTCGGAAACACCATATATTTT
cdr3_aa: CASVGEVGNTIYF

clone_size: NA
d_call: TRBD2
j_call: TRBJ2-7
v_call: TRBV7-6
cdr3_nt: TGTGCCAGCAGCTTAGGGGGGGGTGAAGGCTACGAGCAGTACTTC
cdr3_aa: CASSLGGGEGYEQYF

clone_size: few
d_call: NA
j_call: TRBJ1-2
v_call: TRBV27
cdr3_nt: TGTGCCAGCAGTTTATCAGGACGAGAGGGCTACACCTTC
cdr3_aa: CASSLSGREGYTF

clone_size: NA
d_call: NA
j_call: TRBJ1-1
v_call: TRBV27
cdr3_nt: TGTGCCAGCAGTTTATTCGGGTACACTGAAGCTTTCTTT
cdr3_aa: CASSLFGYTEAFF

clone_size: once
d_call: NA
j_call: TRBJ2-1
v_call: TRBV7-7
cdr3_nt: TGTGCCAGCAGCTTTTCGGTGTATGCGGGCACCTGGGGCCATGAGCAGTTCTTC
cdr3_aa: CASSFSVYAGTWGHEQFF

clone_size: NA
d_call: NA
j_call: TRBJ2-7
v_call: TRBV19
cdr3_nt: TGTGCCAGTAGTAAGGTGGGGGCGACCTACGAGCAGTACTTC
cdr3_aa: CASSKVGATYEQYF